The rows below give T cell receptor beta chains drawn from one sample of a study of T cell responses to AZD1222 COVID-19 vaccine. Method: immunoSEQ multiplex PCR; TCRdb's copy keeps in-frame clones and lacks some. The table includes around 200,000 clones, about 86% detected once. The sequenced sample was peripheral blood, obtained on day 0 of AZD1222 vaccination. Source of these receptors: an adult in good health. CDR3s include the opening cysteine and the closing phenylalanine or tryptophan. A D gene is named only where the DNA matches it firmly. For some rows the clone size is stated as once, few or many, or as a class when expanded; others skip it.

>17|TRBD1|TRBJ1-1|TRBV28|-
TGTGCCAGCAGTTTAACCGCCTCGACAGGGGGGTGGGCTGAAGCTTTCTTT
CASSLTASTGGWAEAFF
>16|-|TRBJ2-6|TRBV19|-
TGTGCCAGTAGTATAGTTCCAGGAGCTGGGGCCAACGTCCTGACTTTC
CASSIVPGAGANVLTF
>14|TRBD2|TRBJ2-3|TRBV9|-
TGTGCCAGCAGCCCACTCGTGGGAGGGGATACGCAGTATTTT
CASSPLVGGDTQYF
>16|-|TRBJ2-1|TRBV9|-
TGTGCCCGCAGCGCCTCTGGGGGGGGCCTCTGGAATGAGCAGTTCTTC
CARSASGGGLWNEQFF
>17|-|TRBJ2-4|TRBV5-1|-
TGCGCCAGCAGCTCAAATCCCCGGGGGATGCCCAAAAACATTCAGTACTTC
CASSSNPRGMPKNIQYF
>13|-|TRBJ1-1|TRBV4-1|-
TGCGCCAGCAGCCAAACTAAGGACACTGAAGCTTTCTTT
CASSQTKDTEAFF
>19|TRBD1|TRBJ1-3|TRBV9|-
TGTGCCAGCAACCCAGGGACAGGGTGGGGACGAGCGACAGGAAACACCATATATTTT
CASNPGTGWGRATGNTIYF
>16|-|TRBJ2-6|TRBV27|once
TGTGCCAGCAGTAGTCCCCAGGGGTCTGGGGCCAACGTCCTGACTTTC
CASSSPQGSGANVLTF
>15|TRBD1|TRBJ2-7|TRBV27|-
TGTGCCAGCAGTTGGCAGACAGGGAAGGGCTACGAGCAGTACTTC
CASSWQTGKGYEQYF
>16|TRBD1|TRBJ1-2|TRBV19|few
TGTGCCAGTAGTTTGGAGACAGGGGTCCCAAACTATGGCTACACCTTC
CASSLETGVPNYGYTF
>13|-|TRBJ1-5|TRBV29-1|-
TGCAGCGTTGGGCAGGGTGTTGGTCAGCCCCAGCATTTT
CSVGQGVGQPQHF
>14|TRBD2|TRBJ2-2|TRBV6-5|-
TGTGCCAGCAGAAAGCGGGGGGGCCCCGGGGAGCTGTTTTTT
CASRKRGGPGELFF
>11|-|TRBJ1-5|TRBV28|-
TGTGCCAGCAGGGGAGGTCAGCCCCAGCATTTT
CASRGGQPQHF
>14|TRBD2|TRBJ2-3|TRBV6-6|-
TGTGCCAGCAGTTACGGGGGGGATGCAGATACGCAGTATTTT
CASSYGGDADTQYF
>15|-|TRBJ2-1|TRBV5-1|-
TGCGCCAGCAGCTCCGGACAACCGTACTACAATGAGCAGTTCTTC
CASSSGQPYYNEQFF
>14|-|TRBJ1-1|TRBV18|-
TGTGCCAGCTCACCCTCACACCTGAACACTGAAGCTTTCTTT
CASSPSHLNTEAFF
>15|TRBD1|TRBJ1-1|TRBV19|-
TGTGCCAGTAGTTTCGGGACAGGGATGGGCACTGAAGCTTTCTTT
CASSFGTGMGTEAFF
>13|-|TRBJ1-5|TRBV12-3/TRBV12-4|-
TGTGCCAGCAGTTTCGACAGAGATCAGCCCCAGCATTTT
CASSFDRDQPQHF
>15|-|TRBJ1-2|TRBV18|once
TGTGCCAGCTCACCAAACCGAGGCTTCAACTATGGCTACACCTTC
CASSPNRGFNYGYTF
>11|-|TRBJ2-3|TRBV7-2|-
TGTGCCAGCAGCTTGACAGATACGCAGTATTTT
CASSLTDTQYF
>13|-|TRBJ2-6|TRBV19|-
TGTGCCGGGCAAGTCTCTGGGGCCAACGTCCTGACTTTC
CAGQVSGANVLTF
>15|TRBD1|TRBJ2-2|TRBV9|-
TGTGCCAGCAGCCCCCGGGACAGGGACACCGGGGAGCTGTTTTTT
CASSPRDRDTGELFF
>12|-|TRBJ1-5|TRBV7-8|-
TGTGCCAGCAGCACCGGGGTCTCGGCCCAGCATTTT
CASSTGVSAQHF
>13|-|TRBJ1-1|TRBV30|-
TGTGCCTGGAGTGTACGGGGGAACACTGAAGCTTTCTTT
CAWSVRGNTEAFF
>12|-|TRBJ1-1|TRBV28|-
TGCGGTACGTCGGTCAGGGCCACTGAAGCTTTCTTT
CGTSVRATEAFF
>12|-|TRBJ2-7|TRBV30|few
TGTGCCTGGAGTCCCCACTCCTACGAGCAGTACTTC
CAWSPHSYEQYF
>16|-|TRBJ1-3|TRBV11-3|few
TGTGCCAGCAGCTTAGATGGCACAAACTCTGGAAACACCATATATTTT
CASSLDGTNSGNTIYF